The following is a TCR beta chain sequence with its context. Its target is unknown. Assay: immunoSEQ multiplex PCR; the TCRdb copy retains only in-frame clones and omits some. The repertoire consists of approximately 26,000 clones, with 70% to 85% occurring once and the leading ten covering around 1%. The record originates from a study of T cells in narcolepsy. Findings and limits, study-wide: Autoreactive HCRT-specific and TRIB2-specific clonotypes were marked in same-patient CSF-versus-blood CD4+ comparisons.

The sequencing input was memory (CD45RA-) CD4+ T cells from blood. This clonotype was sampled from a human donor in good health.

The CDR3 DNA reads as TGTGCCAGCATCATCCGAGCGGGGGGGATCACTGAGCAGTTCTTC. Protein product: CASIIRAGGITEQFF. This chain links TRBV6-1 with TRBJ2-1; 10 bases align to TRBD2. CDR1 is MNHNS and CDR2 is SASEGT in the germline V gene. This CDR3 has 15 amino acids. V lost 7 bases and J lost 9; bases outside the gene matches: 12.